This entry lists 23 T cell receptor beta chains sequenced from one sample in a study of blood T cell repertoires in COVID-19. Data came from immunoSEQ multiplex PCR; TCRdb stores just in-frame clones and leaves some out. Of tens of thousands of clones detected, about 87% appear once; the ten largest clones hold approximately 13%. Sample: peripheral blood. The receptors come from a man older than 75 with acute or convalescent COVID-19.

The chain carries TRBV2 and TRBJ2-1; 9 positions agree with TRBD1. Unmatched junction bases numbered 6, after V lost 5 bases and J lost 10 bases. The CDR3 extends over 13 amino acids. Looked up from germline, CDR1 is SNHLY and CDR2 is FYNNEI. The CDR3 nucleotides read TGTGCCAGCAGTACGGCCGGGACAGGGGAGCAGTTCTTC. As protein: CASSTAGTGEQFF. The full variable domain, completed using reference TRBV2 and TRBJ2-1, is EPEVTQTPSHQVTQMGQEVILRCVPISNHLYFYWYRQILGQKVEFLVSFYNNEISEKSEIFDDQFSVERPDGSNFTLKIRSTKLEDSAMYFCASSTAGTGEQFFGPGTRLTVL.

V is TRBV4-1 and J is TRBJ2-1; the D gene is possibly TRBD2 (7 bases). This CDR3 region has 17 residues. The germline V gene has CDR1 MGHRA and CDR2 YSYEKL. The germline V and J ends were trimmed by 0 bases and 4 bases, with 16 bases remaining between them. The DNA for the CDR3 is TGCGCCAGCAGCCAAGATCGGTTCGGGGGGACATACAATGAGCAGTTCTTC. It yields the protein CASSQDRFGGTYNEQFF.

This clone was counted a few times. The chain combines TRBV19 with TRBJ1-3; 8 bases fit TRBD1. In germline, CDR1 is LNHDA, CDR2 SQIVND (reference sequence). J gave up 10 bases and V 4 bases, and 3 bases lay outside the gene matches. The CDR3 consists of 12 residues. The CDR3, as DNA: TGTGCCAGTAGTACGACAGGGGAAACCATATATTTT. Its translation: CASSTTGETIYF.

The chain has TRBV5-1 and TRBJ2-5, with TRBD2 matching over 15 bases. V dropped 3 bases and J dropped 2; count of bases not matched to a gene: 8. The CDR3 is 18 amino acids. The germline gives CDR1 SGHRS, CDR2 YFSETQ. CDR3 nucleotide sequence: TGCGCCAGCAGCTGGAGGACTAGCGGGGGGGCCGTACAAGAGACCCAGTACTTC. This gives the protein CASSWRTSGGAVQETQYF.

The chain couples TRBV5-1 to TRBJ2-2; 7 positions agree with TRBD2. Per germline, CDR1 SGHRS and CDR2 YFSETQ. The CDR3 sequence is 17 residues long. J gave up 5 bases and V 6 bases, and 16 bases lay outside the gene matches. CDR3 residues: CASTNSPGTIPTGELFF. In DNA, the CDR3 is TGCGCCAGCACCAACTCCCCCGGGACTATCCCAACCGGGGAGCTGTTTTTT.

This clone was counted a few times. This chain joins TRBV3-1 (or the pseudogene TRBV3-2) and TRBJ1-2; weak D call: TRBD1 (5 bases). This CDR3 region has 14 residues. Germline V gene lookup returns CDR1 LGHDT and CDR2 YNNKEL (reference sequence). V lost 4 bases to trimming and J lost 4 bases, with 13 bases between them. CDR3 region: CASSPQGSRYGYTF. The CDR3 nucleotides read TGTGCCAGCAGCCCTCAGGGAAGTCGCTATGGCTACACCTTC.

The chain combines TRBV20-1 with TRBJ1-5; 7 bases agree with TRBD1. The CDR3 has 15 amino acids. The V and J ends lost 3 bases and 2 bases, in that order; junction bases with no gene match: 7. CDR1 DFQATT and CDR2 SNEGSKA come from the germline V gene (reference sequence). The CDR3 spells CSASTGARGNQPQHF. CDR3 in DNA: TGCAGTGCTAGTACAGGGGCCCGCGGCAATCAGCCCCAGCATTTT.

This CDR3 reads CASSLAQNQPQHF. CDR3 DNA: TGTGCCAGCAGCTTAGCCCAGAATCAGCCCCAGCATTTT. The chain is built from TRBV7-8 and TRBJ1-5, with no clear D. Deletions cut 0 bases from V and 4 bases from J, with 4 bases between. The germline gives CDR1 SGHVS, CDR2 FQNEAQ. This CDR3 has 13 residues.

CDR3 protein: CASSIGQVYNEQFF. The DNA for the CDR3 is TGTGCCAGTAGTATAGGTCAGGTCTACAATGAGCAGTTCTTC. V usage is TRBV19 and J usage is TRBJ2-1, with D unclear. Germline values: CDR1 LNHDA, CDR2 SQIVND (reference sequence). V was trimmed by 1 base and J by 3 bases, leaving 7 bases between them. The CDR3 length is 14 residues. The complete variable domain, with remaining parts taken from reference TRBV19 and TRBJ2-1, reads DGGITQSPKYLFRKEGQNVTLSCEQNLNHDAMYWYRQDPGQGLRLIYYSQIVNDFQKGDIAEGYSVSREKKESFPLTVTSAQKNPTAFYLCASSIGQVYNEQFFGPGTRLTVL.

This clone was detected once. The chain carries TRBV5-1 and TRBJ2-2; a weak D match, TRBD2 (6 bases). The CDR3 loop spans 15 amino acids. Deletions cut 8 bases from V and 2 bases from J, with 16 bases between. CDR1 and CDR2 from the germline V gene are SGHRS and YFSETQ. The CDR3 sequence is CASDLTGDNTGELFF. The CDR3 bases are TGCGCCAGTGACTTGACGGGGGATAACACCGGGGAGCTGTTTTTT.

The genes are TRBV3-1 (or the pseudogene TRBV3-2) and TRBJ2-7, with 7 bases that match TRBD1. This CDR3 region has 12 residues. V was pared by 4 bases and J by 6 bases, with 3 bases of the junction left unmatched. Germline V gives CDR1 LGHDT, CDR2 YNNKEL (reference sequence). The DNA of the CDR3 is TGTGCCAGCAGCCGGGACAGCCGCGAGCAGTACTTC. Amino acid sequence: CASSRDSREQYF.

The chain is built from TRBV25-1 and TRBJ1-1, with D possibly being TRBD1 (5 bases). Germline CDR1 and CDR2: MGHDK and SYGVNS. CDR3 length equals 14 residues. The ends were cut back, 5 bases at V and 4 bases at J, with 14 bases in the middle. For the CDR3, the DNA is TGTGCCAGCAGTTTGCTCGGGGGGGGCACTGAAGCTTTCTTT. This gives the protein CASSLLGGGTEAFF.

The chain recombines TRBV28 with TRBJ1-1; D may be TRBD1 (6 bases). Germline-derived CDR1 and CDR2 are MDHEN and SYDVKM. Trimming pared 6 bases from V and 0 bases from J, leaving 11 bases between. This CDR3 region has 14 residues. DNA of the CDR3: TGTGCCAGCAGCCTACAGGGTATGAACACTGAAGCTTTCTTT. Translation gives CASSLQGMNTEAFF.

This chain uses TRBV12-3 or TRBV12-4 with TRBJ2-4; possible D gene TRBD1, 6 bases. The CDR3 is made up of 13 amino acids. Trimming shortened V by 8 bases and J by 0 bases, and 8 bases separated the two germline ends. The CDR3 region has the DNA TGTGCCAGCGAACAGGGAGCCAAAAACATTCAGTACTTC. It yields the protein CASEQGAKNIQYF.

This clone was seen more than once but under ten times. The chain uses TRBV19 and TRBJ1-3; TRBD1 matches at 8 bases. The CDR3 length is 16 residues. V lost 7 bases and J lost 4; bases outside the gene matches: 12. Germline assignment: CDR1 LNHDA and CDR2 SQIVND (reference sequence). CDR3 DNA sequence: TGTGCCAGTATCCCAACCGGACAGGGCGGAGGAAACACCATATATTTT. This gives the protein CASIPTGQGGGNTIYF.

CDR3 nucleotide sequence: TGCGCCAGCAGTCAACCCCACTCACAGGGAGGCCGGGGGGCTGGAAACACCATATATTTT. It is translated as CASSQPHSQGGRGAGNTIYF. This chain uses TRBV23-1 with TRBJ1-3, with D tentatively TRBD1 (6 bases). TRBV23-1 belongs to the ORF category, with a function that is uncertain. The CDR3 has 20 residues. Deletions cut 2 bases from V and 2 bases from J, with 25 bases between.

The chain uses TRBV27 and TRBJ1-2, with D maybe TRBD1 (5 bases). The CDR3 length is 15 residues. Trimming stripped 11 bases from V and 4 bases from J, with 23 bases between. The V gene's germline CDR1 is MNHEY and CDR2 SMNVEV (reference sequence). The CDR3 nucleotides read TGTGCCGGTATCCCGGACCCTCACCAGGGCTATGGCTACACCTTC. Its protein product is CAGIPDPHQGYGYTF.

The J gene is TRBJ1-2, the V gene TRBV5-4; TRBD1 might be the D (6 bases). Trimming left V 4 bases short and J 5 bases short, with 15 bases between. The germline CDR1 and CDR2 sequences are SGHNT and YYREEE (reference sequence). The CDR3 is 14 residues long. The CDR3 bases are TGTGCCAGCAGCCCGACAGGCCAGAGATATGGCTACACCTTC. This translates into CASSPTGQRYGYTF.

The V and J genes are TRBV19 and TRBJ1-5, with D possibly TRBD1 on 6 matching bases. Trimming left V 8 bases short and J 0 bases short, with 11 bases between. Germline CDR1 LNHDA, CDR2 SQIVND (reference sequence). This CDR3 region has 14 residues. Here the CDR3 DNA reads TGTGCCAGTTACAGGGTAGGTAGCAATCAGCCCCAGCATTTT. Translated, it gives CASYRVGSNQPQHF.

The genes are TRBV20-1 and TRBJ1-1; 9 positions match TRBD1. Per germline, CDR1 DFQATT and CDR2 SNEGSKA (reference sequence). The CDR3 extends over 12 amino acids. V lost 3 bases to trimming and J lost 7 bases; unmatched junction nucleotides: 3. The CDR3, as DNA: TGCAGTGCTAGTCTGACAGGGGGTGAAGCTTTCTTT. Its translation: CSASLTGGEAFF.

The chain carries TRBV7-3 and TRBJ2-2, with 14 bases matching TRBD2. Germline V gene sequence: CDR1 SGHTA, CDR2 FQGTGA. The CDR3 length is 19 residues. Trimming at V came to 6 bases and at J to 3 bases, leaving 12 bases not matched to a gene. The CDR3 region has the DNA TGTGCCAGCAGTTCCCGACTAGCGGGGGGGCCTTTGGACACCGGGGAGCTGTTTTTT. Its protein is CASSSRLAGGPLDTGELFF.

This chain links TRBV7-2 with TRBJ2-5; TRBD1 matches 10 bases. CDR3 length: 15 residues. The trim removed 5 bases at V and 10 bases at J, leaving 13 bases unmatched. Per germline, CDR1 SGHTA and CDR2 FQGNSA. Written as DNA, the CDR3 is TGTGCCAGCAGCAAGACAGGGGGCAGTGGGGTGGTCCAGTACTTC. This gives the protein CASSKTGGSGVVQYF. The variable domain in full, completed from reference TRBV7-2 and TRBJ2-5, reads GAGVSQSPSNKVTEKGKDVELRCDPISGHTALYWYRQSLGQGLEFLIYFQGNSAPDKSGLPSDRFSAERTGGSVSTLTIQRTQQEDSAVYLCASSKTGGSGVVQYFGPGTRLLVL.

CDR3 in DNA: TGTGCCAGCGGGGACACGATGTACTTAGAGACCCAGTACTTC. This codes for CASGDTMYLETQYF. This rearrangement joins TRBV3-1 (or the pseudogene TRBV3-2) to TRBJ2-5; D perhaps matches TRBD1 (6 bases). The germline V gene encodes CDR1 LGHDT and CDR2 YNNKEL (reference sequence). Trimming shortened V by 8 bases and J by 4 bases, and 17 bases separated the two germline ends. This CDR3 spans 14 amino acids.